This T cell receptor (beta chain) was sequenced during a study of shared clonotypes between healthy human individuals. General study results and limits: It was observed that roughly 5% of naive CD4 clonotypes were shared across a handful of donors.

For this clone: What it recognizes is unknown.

Data came from immunoSEQ multiplex PCR; TCRdb stores just in-frame clones and leaves some out. The table lists over a million clones, about 80% of them singletons. Caucasian adults residing in Nashville, Tennessee made up all the donors. Germline lookup yields CDR1 SGHRS and CDR2 YFSETQ. Trimming removed 0 bases at V and 2 bases at J, with 14 bases between. The CDR3 totals 16 residues. The sequencing input was memory CD4+ T cells from PBMCs. Subset: CD45RA-negative fraction. This sequence was found in a man aged 18-30 years in good health. Some clones in this sample may be carry-over from other donors' samples. The V call is TRBV5-1, the J call TRBJ1-1; no definite D call. The CDR3, as DNA: TGCGCCAGCAGCTTGGTTAGCGGCAGATCCAACACTGAAGCTTTCTTT. Translation gives CASSLVSGRSNTEAFF. The whole variable domain, filled in from reference TRBV5-1 and TRBJ1-1, reads KAGVTQTPRYLIKTRGQQVTLSCSPISGHRSVSWYQQTPGQGLQFLFEYFSETQRNKGNFPGRFSGRQFSNSRSEMNVSTLELGDSALYLCASSLVSGRSNTEAFFGQGTRLTVV.